This paragraph covers one TCR beta chain sequence. The data were produced by immunoSEQ multiplex PCR, yet TCRdb's version contains in-frame clones alone and is incomplete. The repertoire holds approximately 170,000 clones, with approximately 86% as singletons. These data are taken from a study of blood T cell repertoires in COVID-19. Study summary: In each case, the material was cDNA or gDNA derived from T cells, B-cell-depleted T cells, or PBMCs.

Trimming cost V 3 bases and J 4 bases; bases outside gene matches: 5. CDR1 is MGHDK and CDR2 is SYGVNS in the germline V gene. The CDR3 is made up of 14 amino acids. This TCR was sampled from a woman of 80 years or more with active or convalescent COVID-19. Sequencing input: peripheral blood. The chain carries TRBV25-1 and TRBJ2-7; 8 nucleotides line up with TRBD2. CDR3 nucleotides: TGTGCCAGCAGTGACCGGACTAGCAGGTACGAGCAGTACTTC. Its translation: CASSDRTSRYEQYF.